This is a list of T cell receptor beta chains from one sample in a study of PD-1 blockade in classical Hodgkin lymphoma. Generated by immunoSEQ multiplex PCR, the TCRdb table keeps only in-frame clones and is missing some. The data show more than 70,000 clones, about 93% seen once. The sequences come from peripheral blood mononuclear cells (PBMCs), collected before the second cycle of nivolumab. All receptors come from a human donor with classical Hodgkin lymphoma. Each CDR3 is given with its conserved first and last residue. Fields, in order: D gene, clone size, V gene, J gene, CDR3 DNA, CDR3 protein. The D gene is left open where the match is weak. Rows give clone size only sometimes, using once, few, many, or a class for an expanded clone.

>.|.|TRBV28|TRBJ2-3
TGTGCCAGCAGGACTAGCACAGATACGCAGTATTTT
CASRTSTDTQYF
>.|.|TRBV28|TRBJ1-2
TGTGCCAGCAGTTTGGCGGGGCCGGCTAACTATGGCTACACCTTC
CASSLAGPANYGYTF
>.|.|TRBV5-4|TRBJ2-5
TGTGCCAGCAGCTTTGGGGGGCGCGGAGAGACCCAGTACTTC
CASSFGGRGETQYF
>TRBD1|.|TRBV15|TRBJ2-1
TGTGCCGTCGGCTCGACAGGGGGCCACAATGAGCAGTTCTTC
CAVGSTGGHNEQFF
>.|.|TRBV10-1|TRBJ2-7
TGCGCCAGCAGTGAACTGCGGACGGGGTACGAGCAGTACTTC
CASSELRTGYEQYF
>TRBD1|.|TRBV2|TRBJ2-7
TGTGCCAGCATTTGGGACAGGGCCCGATACGAGCAGTACTTC
CASIWDRARYEQYF
>TRBD1|.|TRBV9|TRBJ2-7
TGTGCCAGCAGCGCAGGGACAGGGGGGCCCTACGAGCAGTACTTC
CASSAGTGGPYEQYF
>.|.|TRBV5-8|TRBJ1-2
TGTGCCAGCAGCTTTCTCCAGGGAAAGATTCATGGCTACACCTTC
CASSFLQGKIHGYTF
>.|.|TRBV7-9|TRBJ1-4
TGTGCCAGCAGCGAGACCAACTTGGCAACTAATGAAAAACTGTTTTTT
CASSETNLATNEKLFF
>TRBD2|.|TRBV9|TRBJ2-3
TGTGCCAGCAGCGCCTGGGGGCTAGCGGGAGGTAGAGATACGCAGTATTTT
CASSAWGLAGGRDTQYF
>.|.|TRBV30|TRBJ1-3
TGTGCCTGGAGTGTACAAAACACCATATATTTT
CAWSVQNTIYF
>.|.|TRBV6-1|TRBJ1-1
TGTGCCAGCAGTGAATATTTGGTGGGGCACACTCTAAACACTGAAGCTTTCTTT
CASSEYLVGHTLNTEAFF
>TRBD2|.|TRBV13|TRBJ2-5
TGTGCCAGCAGCTTGCGGGAGCGTTGGGAGACCCAGTACTTC
CASSLRERWETQYF
>.|.|TRBV6-6|TRBJ2-3
TGTGCCAGCACCCTGGCGGTTCAGGGGGGCTCTACGCAGTATTTT
CASTLAVQGGSTQYF
>.|.|TRBV7-9|TRBJ2-7
TGTGCCAGCAGCTTAGAGGGCGGGAATTACTACGAGCAGTACTTC
CASSLEGGNYYEQYF
>TRBD2|.|TRBV6-5|TRBJ2-7
TGTGCCAGCAGTTACCTGAGTAGCGGGAGCGGCGAGCAGTACTTC
CASSYLSSGSGEQYF
>.|.|TRBV2|TRBJ2-1
TGTGCCAGCAGTGAATGCCCCCTCTGTCCCTTGGGCAATGAGCAGTTCTTC
CASSECPLCPLGNEQFF
>.|.|TRBV7-6|TRBJ2-5
TGTGCCAGCAGCTTACCTCAAGAGACCCAGTACTTC
CASSLPQETQYF
>TRBD1|few|TRBV28|TRBJ1-2
TGTGCCAGCAGCTCGACAGGGAGATTGGGCTACACCTTC
CASSSTGRLGYTF
>TRBD1|.|TRBV5-5|TRBJ2-5
TGTGCCAGCAGAGTCCGACAGGGCCACCAAGAGACCCAGTACTTC
CASRVRQGHQETQYF
>.|.|TRBV2|TRBJ2-7
TGTGCCAGCAGTGAAGCTCGTCTCTACGAGCAGTACTTC
CASSEARLYEQYF
>.|once|TRBV11-3|TRBJ2-7
TGTGCCAGCAGCCCAGGGGGGTCATACTACGAGCAGTACTTC
CASSPGGSYYEQYF
>TRBD2|.|TRBV7-2|TRBJ2-7
TGTGCCAGCAGCAAAAGGACTAGTATTTCTTACGAGCAGTACTTC
CASSKRTSISYEQYF
>TRBD2|.|TRBV11-2|TRBJ2-5
TGTGCCAGCAGCCCCTCGAGGGAGGGGGAGACCCAGTACTTC
CASSPSREGETQYF
>.|.|TRBV6-5|TRBJ2-1
TGTGCCAGCAGTTACAATTACGAAAGCTCCTACAATGAGCAGTTCTTC
CASSYNYESSYNEQFF
>.|.|TRBV11-2|TRBJ2-3
TGTGCCAGCAGCTTAGTCGCGGGGGCGGGCACAGATACGCAGTATTTT
CASSLVAGAGTDTQYF
>TRBD1|.|TRBV6-5|TRBJ1-4
TGTGCCAGCAGTTCCCCTCCGGGACAGGGGGGTGAAAAACTGTTTTTT
CASSSPPGQGGEKLFF
>.|.|TRBV5-1|TRBJ2-5
TGCGCCAGCAGCTTCAGTCGGGAGAGGCTCCAAGAGACCCAGTACTTC
CASSFSRERLQETQYF
>.|.|TRBV9|TRBJ2-1
TGTGCCAGCAGCCCCTTGGAGTTAGCCTACAATGAGCAGTTCTTC
CASSPLELAYNEQFF
>.|few|TRBV18|TRBJ1-5
TGTGCCAGCTCACCCACAGGGCAGGGACAGCCCCAGCATTTT
CASSPTGQGQPQHF
>TRBD1|.|TRBV18|TRBJ1-1
TGTGCCAGCTCACCCGGGACAGCGAACACTGAAGCTTTCTTT
CASSPGTANTEAFF
>.|.|TRBV6-1|TRBJ2-6
TGTGCCAGCAGTGAATATGGGGATAGGAGGGGCCAAAGCTCTGGGGCCAACGTCCTGACTTTC
CASSEYGDRRGQSSGANVLTF
>TRBD1|.|TRBV7-8|TRBJ2-2
TGTGCCAGCAGCTTAGGGGGACAGGGGGCCGGGGAGCTGTTTTTT
CASSLGGQGAGELFF
>.|.|TRBV4-2|TRBJ1-3
TGTGCCAGCAGCCAAGATTCTGGAAACACCATATATTTT
CASSQDSGNTIYF